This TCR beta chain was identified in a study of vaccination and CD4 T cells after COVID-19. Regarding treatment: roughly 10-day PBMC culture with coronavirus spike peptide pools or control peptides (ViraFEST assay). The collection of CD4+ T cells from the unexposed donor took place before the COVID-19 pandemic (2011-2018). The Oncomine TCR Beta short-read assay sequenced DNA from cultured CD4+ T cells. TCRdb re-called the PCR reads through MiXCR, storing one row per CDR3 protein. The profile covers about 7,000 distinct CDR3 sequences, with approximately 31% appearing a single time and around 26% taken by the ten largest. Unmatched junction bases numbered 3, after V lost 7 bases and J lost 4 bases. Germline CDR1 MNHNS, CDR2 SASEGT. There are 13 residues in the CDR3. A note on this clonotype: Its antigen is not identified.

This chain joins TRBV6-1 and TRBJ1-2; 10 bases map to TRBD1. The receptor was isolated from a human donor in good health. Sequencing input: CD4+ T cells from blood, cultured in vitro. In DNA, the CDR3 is TGTGCCAGCATGGGACAGGGGTCCTATGGCTACACCTTC. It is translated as CASMGQGSYGYTF.